A selection of T cell receptor beta chains follows, all from one sample in a study of vaccination and CD4 T cells after COVID-19. These receptors' antigens are unknown. From the PCR reads, TCRdb called clonotypes with MiXCR, one entry per CDR3 protein. The table shows tens of thousands of distinct CDR3 sequences, with 58% occurring only once. The sample taken for sequencing was CD4+ T cells from blood, cultured in vitro. Receptors originate from a human donor who had recovered from COVID-19. CDR3s include the opening cysteine and the closing phenylalanine or tryptophan. D genes are given only for firm matches. The size of a clone is reported for some rows only, either as once, few or many, or as a class for expanded clones.

d_call	v_call	clone_size	j_call	cdr3_aa	cdr3_nt
NA	TRBV14	NA	TRBJ1-2	CASSQGNSRLNYGYTF	TGTGCCAGCAGCCAAGGGAACTCCAGACTTAACTATGGCTACACCTTC
TRBD2	TRBV7-9	NA	TRBJ2-1	CASGDTGGANEQFF	TGTGCCAGCGGGGATACCGGGGGGGCGAATGAGCAGTTCTTC
NA	TRBV6-1	NA	TRBJ2-7	CASSGTGPQYF	TGTGCCAGCAGTGGGACTGGCCCGCAGTACTTC
NA	TRBV11-3	NA	TRBJ2-3	CASSLDLSTDTQYF	TGTGCCAGCAGCTTAGATCTCAGCACAGATACGCAGTATTTT
NA	TRBV7-3	NA	TRBJ2-3	CASSSGDSYMRTDTQYF	TGTGCCAGCAGCTCGGGGGACAGTTACATGAGGACAGATACGCAGTATTTT
NA	TRBV10-3	few	TRBJ1-5	CAISESRVGGGQPQHF	TGTGCCATCAGTGAGTCTAGGGTAGGAGGCGGTCAGCCCCAGCATTTT
NA	TRBV7-2	NA	TRBJ1-1	CASSLWAGYLNTEAFF	TGTGCCAGCAGCTTATGGGCAGGGTACCTGAACACTGAAGCTTTCTTT
NA	TRBV5-5	NA	TRBJ1-2	CASSGTYYGYTF	TGTGCCAGCAGCGGAACGTACTATGGCTACACCTTC
NA	TRBV7-9	NA	TRBJ2-6	CASSLATGWGAGANVLTF	TGTGCCAGCAGCTTAGCTACAGGGTGGGGAGCTGGGGCCAACGTCCTGACTTTC
TRBD1	TRBV7-9	NA	TRBJ2-1	CASDPTGFNEQFF	TGTGCCAGCGACCCGACAGGGTTCAATGAGCAGTTCTTC
TRBD1	TRBV6-1	NA	TRBJ1-2	CASKEGDRGYTF	TGTGCCAGCAAAGAAGGGGACAGAGGCTACACCTTC
NA	TRBV6-5	NA	TRBJ1-6	CASSYRGSQGSPLHF	TGTGCCAGCAGTTACCGGGGATCACAAGGTTCACCCCTCCACTTT
NA	TRBV7-2	NA	TRBJ2-1	CASSKDQTYNEQFF	TGTGCCAGCAGTAAGGACCAGACCTACAATGAGCAGTTCTTC
NA	TRBV5-1	NA	TRBJ1-2	CASSPQGLNYGYTF	TGCGCCAGCAGCCCACAGGGCCTTAACTATGGCTACACCTTC
TRBD2	TRBV27	NA	TRBJ2-7	CASSLSGGSYSYEQYF	TGTGCCAGCAGTTTATCCGGGGGGTCCTATTCCTACGAGCAGTACTTC
NA	TRBV6-1	NA	TRBJ1-2	CASRTGYYGYTF	TGTGCCAGCAGAACAGGATACTATGGCTACACCTTC
NA	TRBV24-1	NA	TRBJ1-1	CATSDFPEAFF	TGTGCCACCAGTGATTTCCCAGAAGCTTTCTTT
TRBD1	TRBV6-1	few	TRBJ1-2	CASRRDRVDGRTYTF	TGTGCCAGCAGACGCGACAGGGTCGACGGAAGGACCTACACCTTC